Sequencing of this T cell receptor beta chain was carried out in a study of regulatory T cells in long-lasting Graves disease (dated by TCRdb to the early 2020s). As for the study more broadly: Patients with newly diagnosed Graves' disease had been on antithyroid drugs for under 3 months. Persistent Graves' disease patients were compared with newly diagnosed Graves' disease patients by peripheral blood TCR sequencing and RNA sequencing. The study was registered as a clinical trial and conducted in China. A total of some 35 samples underwent TCR sequencing, from about 13 patients with persistent Graves' disease and approximately 20 patients with newly diagnosed Graves' disease.

What the study reported, not specific to this receptor: The small sample size was acknowledged by the authors as a limitation that may reduce accuracy. A larger number of public clonotypes was shared among persistent patients (about 2,700) than among newly diagnosed patients (about 990). Only the TCR beta chain was sequenced and analyzed. Peripheral blood alone was examined, since thyroid tissue, which constituted the primary lesion, could not be accessed. Preferential use of TRBV28, TRBJ1-2 and TRBJ2-5 was observed in persistent disease, whereas TRBV20-1 and TRBJ2-1 were favored in newly diagnosed disease. Compared with newly diagnosed patients, patients with persistent Graves' disease had lower TCR Shannon entropy and fewer highly expanded clones, which suggests clonal expansion.

Details on this clonotype: The antigen it binds to is not known. This sequence is one base from a far larger clone and is likely a read error.

Receptors were amplified or captured by multiplex PCR. TCRdb shows the sequencer as Illumina HiSeq 4000. TCR beta libraries were built with iRepertoire HTBI primers and Arm-PCR amplification of CDR3 regions. Before sequencing, the PCR products went through gel purification. From the authors' description of their analysis: A total of some 60 TRBV and 14 TRBJ segments were identified across samples and were used for gene usage analysis of CDR3 amino acid clonotypes. COPE and FqMerger were used to merge the filtered high-quality paired reads into contigs. BLAST was used to align contigs to IMGT TRBV, TRBD and TRBJ reference genes, and CDR3 was defined according to IMGT. Highly expanded clones were defined as clonotypes with a frequency above 0.1%. Shannon entropy was used to measure repertoire diversity, and the Gini coefficient was used to measure V-J evenness. A clonotype found in more than one individual was treated as public. Using fastp trimming at Q25 and MiXCR clonotype assembly, TCRdb reanalyzed the public sequencing data and kept in-frame beta chains. Rows with one shared CDR3 protein collapse into an entry with the most common genes and DNA. The V and J calls were not made by the authors but by TCRdb's processing. This sample has about 530,000 distinct CDR3 sequences in its table, and 15% to 20% of those were observed once. The ten most abundant clones make up approximately 25% of the sample.

From the cysteine up to the phenylalanine, the CDR3 has a length of 18 residues. Of all the DNA, just the CDR3 is kept, 54 bases in frame from base 1. As encoded in the germline V gene, CDR1 is SGHAT while CDR2 is FQNNGV. This specimen's time point label, per the study, means: newly diagnosed GD, antithyroid drugs for less than 3 months. For both TCR sequencing and RNA sequencing, RNA was extracted from PBMCs in TRIzol. The diagnosis of Graves' disease was made according to American Thyroid Association guidelines. Patients for the study were recruited at an endocrinology department in Xi'an, China. Each patient gave about 10 milliliters of peripheral blood, collected in an EDTA anticoagulant tube. Ficoll Paque Plus density gradient separation was used to isolate PBMCs, and no further T cell sorting was performed. An Agilent 2100 Bioanalyzer and agarose gel were used to check RNA quality, while a NanoDrop 2000 measured RNA concentration.

These data also formed part of another study, on T cells in Graves' hyperthyroidism and ophthalmopathy. The second investigation adds: Stable Graves' hyperthyroidism was defined as no progression to ophthalmopathy during 18 months of follow-up. Hyperthyroidism patients were newly diagnosed, had a disease duration of under 2 months, and were aged 18 to 65 years. Exclusion was applied to patients with uncontrolled infections, other autoimmune diseases, pregnancy or lactation. Diagnoses relied on clinical symptoms, serum thyroxine and TRAb, thyroid ultrasound and orbital computed tomography. A first-round RT-PCR of the TCR CDR3 used the HTBI primer set with the Qiagen OneStep RT-PCR kit. Most expanded thyroid clonotypes (frequency above 0.001) were also detected in blood, a finding suggesting that blood repertoires may reflect thyroid immune responses. A model built on a 13 V-J signature distinguished ophthalmopathy from stable hyperthyroidism, reaching around 88% sensitivity and 81.08% specificity in cross-validation and 80%/75% in testing. During validation, the model predicted progression to ophthalmopathy a median of roughly 7.1 months ahead of onset, with around 71% sensitivity and roughly 72% specificity. A discovery cohort of about 95 patients, about 44 with Graves' ophthalmopathy and under 60 with stable Graves' hyperthyroidism, was used to find distinguishing TCR V-J signatures. An independent validation cohort of 18 to 20 hyperthyroidism patients and approximately 15 patients who later progressed to ophthalmopathy tested prospective prediction of ophthalmopathy. The roughly 91 discovery patients were randomly divided into training and test sets at a 7:3 ratio. In addition, the study compared T-cell repertoires in thyroid tissue and in blood from over 5 Graves' hyperthyroidism patients. Following sampling, methimazole starting at 30 mg daily was given to hyperthyroidism patients, and high-dose intravenous methylprednisolone was given to ophthalmopathy patients. A second multiplex PCR round built the libraries, followed by size selection and purification. Libraries were sequenced paired-end with 100 bp reads on an Illumina HiSeq2000. SOAPnuke was used to process the raw data, removing reads that contained adapters or uncalled bases, had a mean Phred below 15, or lacked an exact match to the constant primer or identifier. COPE v1.2.5 was used to merge the high-quality paired reads, and each unique nucleotide sequence was defined as a clonotype. MiTCR v1.1 was used to align clonotypes to the IMGT TRBV, TRBD and TRBJ reference segments. The analysis included only V-J combinations with a frequency above 0.0001, which together covered 99% to 99.2% of the repertoires. A TCS score was defined as the ratio of F50 (clonal expansion) to E x V (chaos), with BLOSUM62-based TCRdist applied between CDR3 peptides within each V-J. Welch's t-statistics and random forest reduced some 510 V-J features to some 14, which were used in a naive Bayes classifier (R e1071). Sample size was not statistically predetermined, and blinding of investigators to group allocation was not performed. According to the paper, TCR Vbeta CDR3 sequencing was carried out on about 140 peripheral blood samples, which came from some 41 ophthalmopathy, under 80 hyperthyroidism and about 17 progressor patients.

This TCR was sampled from a woman aged 35 to 60 with Graves disease. Donor details come from another sample of the same person, matched by shared clones. Here the chain combines TRBV11-2 and TRBJ1-6; the D gene is unclear. This material consisted of peripheral blood mononuclear cells (PBMCs), taken at new diagnosis, from a patient treated with antithyroid drugs. The DNA sequence follows: TGTGCCAGCAGCTTGCGGACCGTTATGAGCTCCTATAGTTCACCCCTCCACTTT. Its protein product is CASSLRTVMSSYSSPLHF.